This passage covers 32 T cell receptor beta chains from one sample sequenced in a study of cytomegalovirus exposure and HLA in healthy donors. 13 Jbeta primers and 60 Vbeta primers were used for the PCR. The table came from immunoSEQ multiplex PCR; TCRdb's copy has only in-frame clones and leaves some out. Here the sample spans 110,000 to 150,000 clones, 70% being singletons. Sequencing used PBMCs. These TCRs come from a woman aged 55-69 years in good health and CMV-seropositive.

The rearrangement links TRBV23-1 to TRBJ2-3; possibly TRBD1 for D (5 bases). TRBV23-1 is flagged as an ORF with uncertain function. The CDR3 spans 14 residues. The V end was cut by 4 bases, the J end by 2 bases, with 10 bases between. CDR3 bases: TGCGCCAGCAGTCTTGACAGAAACACAGATACGCAGTATTTT. It yields the protein CASSLDRNTDTQYF.

V gene TRBV11-2 combines with J gene TRBJ1-1, with a tentative D call TRBD1 (6 bases). CDR1 and CDR2 (germline): SGHAT, FQNNGV. Trimming stripped 5 bases from V and 1 base from J, with 8 bases between. The CDR3 length is 13 residues. The CDR3 nucleotides read TGTGCCAGCAGCCAACAGGGGAACACTGAAGCTTTCTTT. Its translation is CASSQQGNTEAFF.

The chain joins TRBV5-1 to TRBJ2-7; 8 nucleotides match TRBD2. Per germline, CDR1 SGHRS and CDR2 YFSETQ. This CDR3 has 15 amino acids. The junction had 13 bases not matched to a gene; V was cut back by 4 bases and J by 7 bases. CDR3 DNA: TGCGCCAGCAGCACGGGACTAGGGGTCTTTAAGGAGCAGTACTTC. This encodes CASSTGLGVFKEQYF. Based on the CDR3 plus reference TRBV5-1 and TRBJ2-7, the full variable domain is KAGVTQTPRYLIKTRGQQVTLSCSPISGHRSVSWYQQTPGQGLQFLFEYFSETQRNKGNFPGRFSGRQFSNSRSEMNVSTLELGDSALYLCASSTGLGVFKEQYFGPGTRLTVT.

The chain joins TRBV10-3 to TRBJ2-1, with D perhaps matching TRBD1 (6 bases). From germline, CDR1 is ENHRY and CDR2 SYGVKD. Trimming cost V 9 bases and J 0 bases, with 9 bases left between them. The CDR3 extends over 13 amino acids. CDR3 protein: CAIGGGSYNEQFF. CDR3 DNA: TGTGCCATAGGGGGTGGCTCCTACAATGAGCAGTTCTTC.

This clone was counted between two and nine times. The chain carries TRBV29-1 and TRBJ1-2; D is unresolved. V was shortened by 5 bases and J by 0 bases, with 13 bases between the two germline ends. In germline, CDR1 is SQVTM, CDR2 ANQGSEA. The CDR3 runs to 14 residues. The CDR3 region is CSVNDLSTNYGYTF. The CDR3, as DNA: TGCAGCGTTAACGATCTGAGTACTAACTATGGCTACACCTTC.

This sequence joins TRBV4-1 and TRBJ2-3, with 7 bases fitting TRBD1. The V segment lost 3 bases and the J segment 0 bases; nucleotides outside the gene matches: 6. The CDR3 sequence is 16 residues long. CDR1 MGHRA and CDR2 YSYEKL come from the germline V gene. The CDR3 DNA sequence: TGCGCCAGCAGCCACCGTCCGGGACAGAGCACAGATACGCAGTATTTT. Protein: CASSHRPGQSTDTQYF.

This chain's CDR3 is CASTRTGGEKLFF. For the CDR3, the DNA is TGTGCCAGTACCAGGACGGGAGGAGAAAAACTGTTTTTT. The chain uses TRBV19 and TRBJ1-4; no clear D. The germline V gene has CDR1 LNHDA and CDR2 SQIVND (reference sequence). The CDR3 loop spans 13 amino acids. The V and J ends lost 7 bases and 8 bases respectively, with 14 bases between them. Looking up the rest from reference TRBV19 and TRBJ1-4 gives the full variable domain: DGGITQSPKYLFRKEGQNVTLSCEQNLNHDAMYWYRQDPGQGLRLIYYSQIVNDFQKGDIAEGYSVSREKKESFPLTVTSAQKNPTAFYLCASTRTGGEKLFFGSGTQLSVL.

This clone was observed once. Written as DNA, the CDR3 is TGCGCCAGCAGCTTTGGTGCAGGGGGCCAATTGGACGAGCAGTACTTC. As protein: CASSFGAGGQLDEQYF. J is TRBJ2-7 and V is TRBV5-1; 8 bases line up with TRBD1. Per germline, CDR1 SGHRS and CDR2 YFSETQ. This CDR3 spans 16 amino acids. Trimming at V came to 2 bases and at J to 5 bases, leaving 12 bases not matched to a gene.

The genes are TRBV5-4 and TRBJ2-3, with 11 bases identical to TRBD2. V lost 4 bases to trimming and J lost 1 base; unmatched junction nucleotides: 2. Germline V gives CDR1 SGHNT, CDR2 YYREEE (reference sequence). The CDR3 runs to 15 residues. The CDR3 DNA sequence: TGTGCCAGCAGCAGGGGACTAGCGGGCACAGATACGCAGTATTTT. It yields the protein CASSRGLAGTDTQYF.

The chain links TRBV28 to TRBJ1-2, with D uncertain. CDR3 length equals 13 residues. The germline gives CDR1 MDHEN, CDR2 SYDVKM. Trimming removed 6 bases from V and 4 bases from J, with 12 bases in between. This CDR3 is CASRGAPGYGYTF. The CDR3 nucleotides are TGTGCCAGCAGAGGAGCTCCCGGCTATGGCTACACCTTC.

This sequence joins TRBV5-1 and TRBJ1-4; 8 nucleotides align to TRBD1. Germline V gene lookup returns CDR1 SGHRS and CDR2 YFSETQ. V shed 1 base and J 5 bases; nucleotides not matched to a gene: 7. The CDR3 runs 16 residues. CDR3 amino acids: CASSLTRTGSNEKLFF. CDR3 sequence (DNA): TGCGCCAGCAGCTTGACCAGGACAGGGTCAAATGAAAAACTGTTTTTT. Drawing the rest from reference TRBV5-1 and TRBJ1-4, the complete variable domain is KAGVTQTPRYLIKTRGQQVTLSCSPISGHRSVSWYQQTPGQGLQFLFEYFSETQRNKGNFPGRFSGRQFSNSRSEMNVSTLELGDSALYLCASSLTRTGSNEKLFFGSGTQLSVL.

This chain connects TRBV7-7 to TRBJ2-5; no reliable D call. Germline V gene sequence: CDR1 SSHAT, CDR2 FNYEAQ (reference sequence). CDR3 length: 16 amino acids. V lost 1 base and J 5 bases, leaving 17 bases between the germline ends. The CDR3 sequence is CASSLGSNAAGETQYF. The DNA for the CDR3 is TGTGCCAGCAGCTTAGGTTCGAACGCCGCCGGGGAGACCCAGTACTTC.

The J gene is TRBJ1-1, the V gene TRBV18, with D possibly matching TRBD1 (5 bases). V was trimmed by 3 bases and J by 1 base, leaving 9 bases between them. The CDR3 totals 14 residues. CDR1 is KGHSH, CDR2 LQKENI, per germline. DNA for the CDR3: TGTGCCAGCTCACCGATGACAGCGAACACTGAAGCTTTCTTT. Protein product: CASSPMTANTEAFF.

The rearrangement uses TRBV19 and TRBJ2-3; 8 bases align to TRBD2. This CDR3 comprises 14 residues. V lost 7 bases and J lost 5; bases outside the gene matches: 8. From germline, CDR1 is LNHDA and CDR2 SQIVND (reference sequence). This CDR3 is CASTPGLVQDTQYF. The CDR3 nucleotides read TGTGCCAGTACCCCGGGACTAGTGCAAGATACGCAGTATTTT.

The rearrangement joins TRBV30 to TRBJ2-7; 8 positions agree with TRBD1. The CDR3 runs 15 residues. The germline V gene encodes CDR1 GTSNPN and CDR2 SVGIG (reference sequence). V lost 5 bases to trimming and J lost 0 bases; unmatched junction nucleotides: 9. CDR3 DNA sequence: TGTGCCTGGGGCTACCGGGACAGGAGCTCCTACGAGCAGTACTTC. Its translation: CAWGYRDRSSYEQYF.

This clone was counted a few times. J is TRBJ1-1 and V is TRBV6-5; 9 bases fit TRBD1. This CDR3 is 13 amino acids long. V dropped 6 bases and J dropped 7; count of bases not matched to a gene: 6. Germline values: CDR1 MNHEY, CDR2 SVGAGI. The CDR3: CASSRDRAIEAFF. The CDR3 DNA sequence: TGTGCCAGCAGCCGGGACAGGGCGATTGAAGCTTTCTTT.

This sequence joins TRBV10-1 and TRBJ2-1; the D gene is possibly TRBD2 (5 bases). Germline CDR1 is WNHNN and CDR2 is SYGVQD (reference sequence). The length of the CDR3 is 16 residues. Trimming left V 5 bases short and J 0 bases short, with 14 bases between. CDR3 sequence (DNA): TGCGCCAGCAGTCCAACCGACGGACTCTCCTACAATGAGCAGTTCTTC. Its protein is CASSPTDGLSYNEQFF.

This chain connects TRBV6-1 to TRBJ2-1; 11 nucleotides agree with TRBD2. The CDR3 contains 15 residues. V was clipped by 2 bases and J by 7 bases; unmatched bases: 4. Germline CDR1 reads MNHNS; CDR2 reads SASEGT. CDR3 DNA sequence: TGTGCCAGCAGTGAACCTGCTAGCGGGAGGAATGAGCAGTTCTTC. Amino acid sequence: CASSEPASGRNEQFF.

CDR3 DNA sequence: TGTGCCAGCAGCCCCTCCCGTACAGGAGCAAATGAAAAACTGTTTTTT. Translated: CASSPSRTGANEKLFF. V is TRBV5-4 and J is TRBJ1-4, with D perhaps matching TRBD1 (5 bases). CDR1 is SGHNT and CDR2 is YYREEE in the germline V gene (reference sequence). The CDR3 sequence is 16 residues long. V lost 4 bases, J lost 5 bases, and 18 bases lay in between.

V is TRBV7-2 and J is TRBJ1-5; D gene ambiguous. Trimming left V 0 bases short and J 0 bases short, with 6 bases between. Germline CDR1 is SGHTA and CDR2 is FQGNSA. CDR3 length: 15 amino acids. The CDR3 bases are TGTGCCAGCAGCTTAGCACACAATAGCAATCAGCCCCAGCATTTT. This gives the protein CASSLAHNSNQPQHF.

This clone was observed once. The V call is TRBV7-3, the J call TRBJ1-2; 9 nucleotides align to TRBD1. Germline values: CDR1 SGHTA, CDR2 FQGTGA. The J segment lost 6 bases and the V segment lost 5 bases, leaving 7 bases of the junction unmatched. CDR3 length: 14 amino acids. In DNA, the CDR3 is TGTGCCAGCAGCCGACAGGGGGGGACGGATGGCTACACCTTC. This gives the protein CASSRQGGTDGYTF.

This chain's CDR3 is CASSGPGTGPETQYF. CDR3 nucleotide sequence: TGTGCCAGCAGCGGGCCCGGGACAGGCCCAGAGACCCAGTACTTC. V and J are TRBV7-6 and TRBJ2-5; 8 positions match TRBD1. The CDR3 length is 15 residues. Germline lookup yields CDR1 SGHVS and CDR2 FNYEAQ. V lost 5 bases, J lost 4 bases, and 9 bases stayed unmatched.

The chain employs TRBV18 and TRBJ2-2, with 7 nucleotides matching TRBD1. Germline CDR1 reads KGHSH; CDR2 reads LQKENI. The CDR3 extends over 15 amino acids. V trimming: 2 bases; J trimming: 3 bases; junction bases outside the gene matches: 3. The CDR3 nucleotides read TGTGCCAGCTCACCAAGGGGGCCGGACACCGGGGAGCTGTTTTTT. Protein product: CASSPRGPDTGELFF. Using reference TRBV18 and TRBJ2-2 for the parts outside the CDR3, the full variable domain is NAGVMQNPRHLVRRRGQEARLRCSPMKGHSHVYWYRQLPEEGLKFMVYLQKENIIDESGMPKERFSAEFPKEGPSILRIQQVVRGDSAAYFCASSPRGPDTGELFFGEGSRLTVL.

V and J are TRBV7-9 and TRBJ2-5, with 13 bases aligning to TRBD2. The CDR3 is 16 residues long. Looked up from germline, CDR1 is SEHNR and CDR2 is FQNEAQ (reference sequence). Trimming at V came to 3 bases and at J to 4 bases, leaving 5 bases not matched to a gene. The CDR3: CASSFGLAGAGETQYF. CDR3 nucleotide sequence: TGTGCCAGCAGCTTCGGACTAGCGGGAGCTGGAGAGACCCAGTACTTC.

This clone is a singleton in its sample. The chain combines TRBV6-1 with TRBJ2-2; D uncertain. V lost 11 bases, J lost 1 base, and 14 bases lay in between. Per the germline V gene, CDR1 is MNHNS and CDR2 is SASEGT. The CDR3 is 14 amino acids. CDR3 nucleotides: TGTGCCCACGGAAACTACCTGAACACCGGGGAGCTGTTTTTT. It translates to CAHGNYLNTGELFF.

This clone has more than one count but fewer than ten. The chain couples TRBV5-1 to TRBJ1-1, with a tentative D call TRBD1 (6 bases). The germline V gene encodes CDR1 SGHRS and CDR2 YFSETQ. The CDR3 runs to 14 residues. V shed 4 bases and J shed 0 bases, with 10 bases lying between them. The CDR3 DNA is TGCGCCAGCAGCCCAGGGGCCATGAACACTGAAGCTTTCTTT. Translating gives CASSPGAMNTEAFF. Full variable domain (missing parts from reference TRBV5-1 and TRBJ1-1): KAGVTQTPRYLIKTRGQQVTLSCSPISGHRSVSWYQQTPGQGLQFLFEYFSETQRNKGNFPGRFSGRQFSNSRSEMNVSTLELGDSALYLCASSPGAMNTEAFFGQGTRLTVV.

J is TRBJ2-3 and V is TRBV2, with 9 bases fitting TRBD1. In germline, CDR1 is SNHLY, CDR2 FYNNEI. V shed 5 bases, J shed 1 base, and the junction held 4 bases outside the gene matches. This CDR3 has 15 residues. The CDR3 nucleotides read TGTGCCAGCAGTACGGACAGGGGAGGCACAGATACGCAGTATTTT. Translation: CASSTDRGGTDTQYF.

This clone has a count of ten or more. The CDR3 reads CASSELGLLSNEQFF. Written as DNA, the CDR3 is TGTGCCAGCAGTGAACTGGGACTACTCTCTAATGAGCAGTTCTTC. The V gene is TRBV6-1, the J gene TRBJ2-1, with 7 bases aligning to TRBD2. Losses at the gene ends were 2 bases for V and 7 bases for J; bases not matched to a gene: 8. There are 15 residues in the CDR3. CDR1 and CDR2 from the germline V gene are MNHNS and SASEGT.

The chain couples TRBV6-1 to TRBJ1-2; D gene unclear. Trimming removed 2 bases from V and 0 bases from J, with 4 bases in between. The CDR3 runs to 13 residues. The germline V gene encodes CDR1 MNHNS and CDR2 SASEGT. DNA of the CDR3: TGTGCCAGCAGTGAACCCGCTAACTATGGCTACACCTTC. Amino acid sequence: CASSEPANYGYTF.

The V gene is TRBV28, the J gene TRBJ2-1, with 10 bases fitting TRBD1. From germline, CDR1 is MDHEN and CDR2 SYDVKM. The CDR3 length is 15 residues. The trim removed 5 bases at V and 4 bases at J, leaving 5 bases unmatched. DNA of the CDR3: TGTGCCAGCAGTCAGACAGGGGGCACTTACAATGAGCAGTTCTTC. Its translation: CASSQTGGTYNEQFF.

This rearrangement joins TRBV5-1 to TRBJ2-5; the D gene is possibly TRBD2 (6 bases). CDR3 size: 11 residues. Germline V gives CDR1 SGHRS, CDR2 YFSETQ. V was cut by 5 bases and J by 5 bases, with 7 bases left in between. For the CDR3, the DNA is TGCGCCAGCAGGGCGGGGGAGACCCAGTACTTC. Translating gives CASRAGETQYF.

This clone appeared a single time. The chain employs TRBV5-1 and TRBJ2-7; D unclear. Germline V gene data show CDR1 as SGHRS and CDR2 as YFSETQ. CDR3 length equals 15 residues. Trimming shortened V by 6 bases and J by 2 bases, and 18 bases separated the two germline ends. The CDR3 loop reads CASTFAPDNTYEQYF. The CDR3, as DNA: TGCGCCAGCACCTTTGCCCCCGACAATACCTACGAGCAGTACTTC.